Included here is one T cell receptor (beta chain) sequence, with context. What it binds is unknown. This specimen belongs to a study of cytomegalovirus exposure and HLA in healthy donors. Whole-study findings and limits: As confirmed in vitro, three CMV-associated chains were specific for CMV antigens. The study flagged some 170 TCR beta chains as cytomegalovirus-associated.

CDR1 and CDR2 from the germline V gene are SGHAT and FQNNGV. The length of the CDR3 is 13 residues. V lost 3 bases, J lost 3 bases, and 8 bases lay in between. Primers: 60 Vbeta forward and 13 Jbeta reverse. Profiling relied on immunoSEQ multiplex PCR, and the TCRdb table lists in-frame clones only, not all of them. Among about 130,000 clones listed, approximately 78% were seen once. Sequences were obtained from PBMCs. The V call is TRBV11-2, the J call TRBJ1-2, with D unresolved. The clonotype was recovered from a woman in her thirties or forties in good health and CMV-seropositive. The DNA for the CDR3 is TGTGCCAGCAGCTTCGAGAGTGACTATGGCTACACCTTC. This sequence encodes CASSFESDYGYTF.